This T cell receptor beta chain is from a study of blood T cells in healthy people across ages. This clonotype was observed once. Its antigen is not identified. Next came a second PCR, run for about 7 to 12 cycles, which used a sample-barcoded 5' primer along with a J-beta primer mix. TCRdb reanalysed the 5' RACE reads using MiXCR and keeps one entry per CDR3 protein. Found here are under 1,000,000 distinct CDR3 sequences, under 40% of them singletons; the top ten hold roughly 13%. Trimming removed 4 bases at V and 9 bases at J, with 16 bases between. The germline CDR1 and CDR2 sequences are SGDLS and YYNGEE. This CDR3 is 13 amino acids long. Study conclusions and caveats: Any conclusive comparison of naive versus antigen-experienced cells was prevented by using unsorted PBMCs. Estimates drawn from one million T cells were deemed to understate diversity.

At least 5.5 micrograms of total RNA were extracted per sample. The receptor comes from a man younger than 35 in good health. The sample consisted of blood. The chain joins TRBV9 to TRBJ2-5; a possible D gene is TRBD2 (6 bases). CDR3 residues: CASSKQDGEAQYF. CDR3 DNA sequence: TGTGCCAGCAGCAAACAGGACGGGGAGGCCCAGTACTTC.